The T cell receptor (beta chain) described here comes from a study of T-cell reconstitution after alpha-beta-depleted transplantation in children (dated by TCRdb to between 2015 and 2016). Background on the whole study: Using TCR repertoire profiling, the study followed T-cell immune reconstitution in a quantitative way in children after TCRalphabeta/CD19-depleted allogeneic hematopoietic cell transplantation.

Library method: PCR. Sequencing instrument: Illumina HiSeq 2500. Molecular barcoding was employed in the preparation of TCR libraries, with unique molecular identifiers being used to normalize TCRbeta repertoire quantification. In-frame beta chains were kept once TCRdb had trimmed the public reads at Q25 with fastp and called clones with MiXCR. Every entry covers one CDR3 protein and lists the most common genes and DNA from its rows. In all, the sample holds 98,000 or so distinct CDR3 sequences, and more than 20% of those were seen once. The ten largest clonotypes hold roughly 23% of the sample. On the study overall, not on this receptor specifically: Over the following months the frequencies of hyperexpanded clones went down, and after one year T-cell counts and TCRbeta diversity were mostly credited to newly produced T cells. In some patients, the high TCRbeta diversity seen at day 60 was put down to recipient T cells and intrathymic progenitors that had survived conditioning. About two months after transplant, the apparently early recovery of alphabetaT-cell counts reportedly depended on just several hundred clones that had expanded rapidly and came from non-depleted graft cells.

The treatment or condition label, as the study defines it: allogeneic hematopoietic cell transplantation with graft depleted of TCRalphabeta T cells and CD19 B cells. The children who served as transplant recipients had been given grafts of TCRalphabeta/CD19-depleted allogeneic hematopoietic cells. On this clonotype itself: The target of this receptor is not known. Base-call qualities are not available, and no considerably larger clone is one nucleotide away.

Counted from cysteine to phenylalanine, this CDR3 has 11 amino acids. The retained sequence is limited to the CDR3, 33 bases, with the frame set at the first base. Deletion took 7 bases off V and 6 bases off J, with a span of 10 bases between the germline ends. Taken from the germline V gene, the CDR1 and CDR2 loops are MGHDK and SYGVNS. The sequence is built from TRBV25-1 and TRBJ2-7; tentative D gene TRBD1, with 5 bases matching. The sequences come from PBMCs, collected before TCRalphabeta/CD19-depleted stem cell transplant. The sequence was collected from a boy between 2 and 15 years old with acute lymphoblastic leukemia, due to receive a stem cell transplant. The base sequence is TGTGCCAGCACAAAAACAGGCGAGCAGTACTTC. It codes for CASTKTGEQYF.